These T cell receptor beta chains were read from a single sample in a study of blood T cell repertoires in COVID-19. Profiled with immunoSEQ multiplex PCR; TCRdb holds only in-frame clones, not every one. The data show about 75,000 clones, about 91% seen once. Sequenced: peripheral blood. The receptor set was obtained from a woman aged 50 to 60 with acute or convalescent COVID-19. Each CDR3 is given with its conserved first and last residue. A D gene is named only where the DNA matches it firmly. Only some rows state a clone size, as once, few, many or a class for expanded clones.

CASKRERWEQYF	TGTGCCAGCAAGAGGGAACGATGGGAGCAGTACTTC	TRBV27	NA	TRBJ2-7	NA
CASSYSYSNQPQHF	TGTGCCAGCAGCTACAGCTATAGCAATCAGCCCCAGCATTTT	TRBV2	NA	TRBJ1-5	NA
CASSQGASSGNTIYF	TGTGCCAGCAGCCAAGGGGCCAGCTCTGGAAACACCATATATTTT	TRBV3-1/TRBV3-2	NA	TRBJ1-3	NA
CAISVGQGSTENPEAFF	TGTGCCATCAGTGTAGGACAGGGGTCGACGGAAAACCCTGAAGCTTTCTTT	TRBV10-3	TRBD1	TRBJ1-1	NA
CASSRNRDSITYEQYF	TGTGCCAGTAGTCGCAACAGGGACAGTATAACCTACGAGCAGTACTTC	TRBV19	TRBD1	TRBJ2-7	few
CASNTIGGTRKGEQFF	TGCGCCAGCAACACAATTGGGGGGACCAGGAAAGGTGAGCAGTTCTTC	TRBV5-1	NA	TRBJ2-1	NA
CASSVVSGRAYNEQFF	TGTGCCAGCAGCGTAGTTAGCGGGAGGGCCTACAATGAGCAGTTCTTC	TRBV9	TRBD2	TRBJ2-1	NA
CASRSVVTEAFF	TGTGCCAGCAGGTCCGTCGTCACTGAAGCTTTCTTT	TRBV27	NA	TRBJ1-1	once
CASSQGFGNSPLHF	TGTGCCAGTAGCCAGGGGTTCGGCAATTCACCCCTCCACTTT	TRBV19	NA	TRBJ1-6	NA
CASSPDGGGYTF	TGTGCCAGCAGCCCAGACGGGGGTGGCTACACCTTC	TRBV12-3/TRBV12-4	NA	TRBJ1-2	once
CASSVGGTGGEKLFF	TGTGCCAGCAGCGTAGGAGGGACAGGGGGTGAAAAACTGTTTTTT	TRBV9	TRBD1	TRBJ1-4	few
CASSPGTGSRYEQYF	TGTGCCAGCAGTCCCGGGACAGGGAGCCGCTACGAGCAGTACTTC	TRBV6-2/TRBV6-3	TRBD1	TRBJ2-7	NA
CASSQLASSYNEQFF	TGTGCCAGCAGCCAACTCGCGAGCTCCTACAATGAGCAGTTCTTC	TRBV14	NA	TRBJ2-1	NA
CASSRTGGYGEQFF	TGCGCCAGCAGCCGGACAGGGGGCTATGGTGAGCAGTTCTTC	TRBV4-3	TRBD1	TRBJ2-1	NA
CASSLGGAGGGYTF	TGTGCCAGCAGCTTAGGCGGCGCAGGGGGTGGCTACACCTTC	TRBV7-9	TRBD1	TRBJ1-2	NA
CAWSGQGVLRDYGYTF	TGTGCCTGGAGTGGACAGGGGGTTTTGAGGGACTATGGCTACACCTTC	TRBV30	TRBD1	TRBJ1-2	NA
CASRQGLSTDTQYF	TGTGCCAGTAGACAGGGTCTTAGCACAGATACGCAGTATTTT	TRBV19	NA	TRBJ2-3	NA
CASSRTSDTDTQYF	TGTGCCAGCAGTCGGACTAGCGACACAGATACGCAGTATTTT	TRBV6-2/TRBV6-3	TRBD2	TRBJ2-3	NA
CASSNDRNPYEQYF	TGTGCCAGCAGCAATGACAGGAATCCCTACGAGCAGTACTTC	TRBV6-5	NA	TRBJ2-7	NA
CASSQSLGGAGTEAFF	TGTGCCAGCAGCCAGTCCCTTGGGGGGGCGGGGACTGAAGCTTTCTTT	TRBV27	NA	TRBJ1-1	NA
CASSGSGVTEAFF	TGTGCCAGCAGCGGGTCAGGGGTCACTGAAGCTTTCTTT	TRBV7-9	NA	TRBJ1-1	NA
CASSPQPKGQGTGELFF	TGCGCCAGCAGCCCACAACCAAAGGGACAGGGAACCGGGGAGCTGTTTTTT	TRBV5-1	TRBD1	TRBJ2-2	NA
CASKARWTGNMNTEAFF	TGTGCCAGCAAGGCGAGATGGACAGGGAACATGAACACTGAAGCTTTCTTT	TRBV28	TRBD1	TRBJ1-1	NA
CASSLAPGLAGYNEQFF	TGTGCCAGCAGCCTCGCACCGGGACTAGCGGGGTACAATGAGCAGTTCTTC	TRBV14	TRBD2	TRBJ2-1	NA
CASSFPGLRDGYTF	TGTGCCAGCAGTTTCCCCGGGTTGAGGGATGGCTACACCTTC	TRBV28	NA	TRBJ1-2	NA
CASSLGQGWANVLTF	TGTGCCAGCAGCTTAGGACAGGGCTGGGCCAACGTCCTGACTTTC	TRBV7-3	TRBD1	TRBJ2-6	NA
CSVDRGVDEQYF	TGCAGCGTAGACAGGGGGGTTGACGAGCAGTACTTC	TRBV29-1	TRBD1	TRBJ2-7	few
CASSLGREQYF	TGTGCCAGCAGTTTAGGGCGCGAGCAGTACTTC	TRBV28	NA	TRBJ2-7	NA
CASSEARNRANTEAFF	TGTGCCAGCAGTGAAGCAAGAAACAGGGCGAACACTGAAGCTTTCTTT	TRBV6-1	NA	TRBJ1-1	once